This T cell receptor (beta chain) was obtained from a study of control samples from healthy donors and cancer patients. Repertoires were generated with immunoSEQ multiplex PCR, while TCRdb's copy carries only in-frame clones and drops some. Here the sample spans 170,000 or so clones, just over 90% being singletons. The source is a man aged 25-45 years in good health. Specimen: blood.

CDR3 in DNA: TGCGCCAGCAGCTCTCGACTAGGCTACGAGCAGTACTTC. Amino acids: CASSSRLGYEQYF. The rearrangement joins TRBV5-1 to TRBJ2-7, with TRBD2 as a possible D gene (6 bases). Trimming took off 3 bases at V and 3 bases at J, with 10 bases between the two ends. CDR1 and CDR2 (germline): SGHRS, YFSETQ. The CDR3 sequence is 13 residues long.